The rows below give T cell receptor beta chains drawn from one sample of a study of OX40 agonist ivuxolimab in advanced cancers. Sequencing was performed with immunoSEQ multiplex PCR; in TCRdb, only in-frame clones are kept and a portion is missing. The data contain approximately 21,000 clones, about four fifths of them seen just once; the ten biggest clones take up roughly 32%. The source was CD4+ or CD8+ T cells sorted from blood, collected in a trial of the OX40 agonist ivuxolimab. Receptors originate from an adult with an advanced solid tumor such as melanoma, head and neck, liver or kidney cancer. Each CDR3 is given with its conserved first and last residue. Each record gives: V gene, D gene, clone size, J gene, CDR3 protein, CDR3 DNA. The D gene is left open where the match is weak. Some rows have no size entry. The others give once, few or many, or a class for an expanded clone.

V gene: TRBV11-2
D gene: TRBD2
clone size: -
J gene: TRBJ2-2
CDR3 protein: CASSSPGERESAGELFF
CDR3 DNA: TGTGCCAGCAGCTCCCCTGGGGAGCGGGAGAGTGCCGGGGAGCTGTTTTTT

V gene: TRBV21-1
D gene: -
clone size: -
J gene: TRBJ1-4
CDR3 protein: CASSKGQGPPTNEKLFF
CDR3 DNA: TGTGCCAGCAGCAAAGGGCAGGGGCCGCCAACTAATGAAAAACTGTTTTTT

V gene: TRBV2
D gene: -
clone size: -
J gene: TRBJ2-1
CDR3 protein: CASTELGNEQFF
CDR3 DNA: TGTGCCAGCACCGAGTTAGGCAATGAGCAGTTCTTC

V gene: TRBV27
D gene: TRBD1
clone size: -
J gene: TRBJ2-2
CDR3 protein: CASGDRGFFTGELFF
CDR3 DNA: TGTGCCAGCGGGGACAGGGGGTTTTTCACCGGGGAGCTGTTTTTT

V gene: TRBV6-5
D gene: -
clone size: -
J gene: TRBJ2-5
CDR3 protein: CASSYGGSQETQYF
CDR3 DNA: TGTGCCAGCAGTTACGGCGGCAGCCAAGAGACCCAGTACTTC

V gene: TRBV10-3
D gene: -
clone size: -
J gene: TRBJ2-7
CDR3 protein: CAISESADYEQYF
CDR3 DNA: TGTGCCATCAGTGAGTCGGCGGACTACGAGCAGTACTTC

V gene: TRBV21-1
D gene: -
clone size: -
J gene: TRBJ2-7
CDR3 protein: CASSNAVGCSYEQYF
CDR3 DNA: TGTGCCAGCAGCAACGCCGTGGGGTGTTCCTACGAGCAGTACTTC

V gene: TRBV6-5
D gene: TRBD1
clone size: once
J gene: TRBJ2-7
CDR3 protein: CASRQGTGGIYEQYF
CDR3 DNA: TGTGCCAGCAGACAAGGGACAGGGGGCATCTACGAGCAGTACTTC

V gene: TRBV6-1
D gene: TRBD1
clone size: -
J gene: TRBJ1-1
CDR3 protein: CASSEVATGDDEAFF
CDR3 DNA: TGTGCCAGCAGTGAAGTGGCCACAGGGGACGATGAAGCTTTCTTT

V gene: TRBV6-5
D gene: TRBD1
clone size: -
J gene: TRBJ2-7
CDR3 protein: CASSYDRGSYEQYF
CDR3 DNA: TGTGCCAGCAGTTACGACAGGGGGTCCTACGAGCAGTACTTC

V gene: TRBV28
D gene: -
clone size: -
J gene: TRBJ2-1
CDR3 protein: CASSLLPLGYNEQFF
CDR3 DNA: TGTGCCAGCAGTTTATTGCCATTAGGGTACAATGAGCAGTTCTTC

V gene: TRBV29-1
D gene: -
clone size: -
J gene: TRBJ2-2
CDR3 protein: CSVDGPGISGELFF
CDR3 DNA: TGCAGCGTTGATGGGCCAGGGATCAGCGGGGAGCTGTTTTTT

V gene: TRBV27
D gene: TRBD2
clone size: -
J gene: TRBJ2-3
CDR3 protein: CASRGLARSQYF
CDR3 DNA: TGTGCCAGCAGAGGACTAGCCCGATCGCAGTATTTT

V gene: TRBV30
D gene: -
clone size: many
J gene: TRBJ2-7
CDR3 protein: CAWSPENPYEQYF
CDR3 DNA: TGTGCCTGGAGCCCAGAAAATCCCTACGAGCAGTACTTC

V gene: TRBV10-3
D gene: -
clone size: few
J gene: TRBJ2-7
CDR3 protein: CAISESPIEQYF
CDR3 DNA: TGTGCCATCAGTGAGTCTCCTATAGAGCAGTACTTC

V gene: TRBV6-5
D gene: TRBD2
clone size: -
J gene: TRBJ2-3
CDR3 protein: CASSYSLAGVTDTQYF
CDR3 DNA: TGTGCCAGCAGTTACTCACTAGCGGGGGTCACAGATACGCAGTATTTT

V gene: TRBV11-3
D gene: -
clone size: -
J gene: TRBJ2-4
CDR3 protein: CASSRLMLAKNIQYF
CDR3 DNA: TGTGCCAGCAGCCGACTCATGCTAGCCAAAAACATTCAGTACTTC

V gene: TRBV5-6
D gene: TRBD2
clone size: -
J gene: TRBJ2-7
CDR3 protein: CASSPSGNYEQYF
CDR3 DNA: TGTGCCAGCAGCCCCAGCGGGAACTACGAGCAGTACTTC

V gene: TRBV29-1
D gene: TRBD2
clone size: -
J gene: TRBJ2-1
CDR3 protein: CSAAAGTSGWNEQFF
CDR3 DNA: TGCAGCGCTGCAGCCGGGACTAGCGGTTGGAATGAGCAGTTCTTC

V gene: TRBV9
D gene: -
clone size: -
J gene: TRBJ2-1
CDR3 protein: CASSADSPIYNEQFF
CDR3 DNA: TGTGCCAGCAGCGCGGACAGTCCCATCTACAATGAGCAGTTCTTC